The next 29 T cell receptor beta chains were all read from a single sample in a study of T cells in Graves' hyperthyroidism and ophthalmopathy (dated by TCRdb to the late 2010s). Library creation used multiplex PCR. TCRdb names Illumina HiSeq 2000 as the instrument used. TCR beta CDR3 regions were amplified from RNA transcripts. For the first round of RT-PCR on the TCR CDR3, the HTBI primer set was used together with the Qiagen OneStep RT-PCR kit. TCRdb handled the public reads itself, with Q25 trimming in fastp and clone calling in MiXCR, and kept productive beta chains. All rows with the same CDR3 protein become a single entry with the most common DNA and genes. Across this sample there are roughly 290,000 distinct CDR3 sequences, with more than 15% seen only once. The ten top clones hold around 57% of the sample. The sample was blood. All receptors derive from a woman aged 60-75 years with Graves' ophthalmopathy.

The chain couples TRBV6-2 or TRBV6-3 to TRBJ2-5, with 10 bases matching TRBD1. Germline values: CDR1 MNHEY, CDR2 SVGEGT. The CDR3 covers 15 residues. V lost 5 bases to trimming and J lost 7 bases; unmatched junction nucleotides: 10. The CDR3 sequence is CASSPGRQGAGTQYF. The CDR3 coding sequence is TGTGCCAGCAGTCCTGGGAGACAGGGGGCGGGGACCCAGTACTTC.

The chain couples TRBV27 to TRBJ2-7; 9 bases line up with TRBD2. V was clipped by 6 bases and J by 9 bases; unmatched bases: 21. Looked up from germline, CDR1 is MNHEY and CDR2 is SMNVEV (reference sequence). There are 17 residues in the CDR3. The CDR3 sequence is CASSRPGLASRPIAQYF. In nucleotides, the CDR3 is TGTGCCAGCAGCCGACCGGGACTAGCATCCCGCCCAATTGCGCAGTACTTC.

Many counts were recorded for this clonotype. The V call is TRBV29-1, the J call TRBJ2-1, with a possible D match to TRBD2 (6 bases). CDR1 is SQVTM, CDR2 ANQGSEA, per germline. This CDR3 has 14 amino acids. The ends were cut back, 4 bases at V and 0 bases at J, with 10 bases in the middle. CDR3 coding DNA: TGCAGCGTTGTCGGGAGAAGCTCCTACAATGAGCAGTTCTTC. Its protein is CSVVGRSSYNEQFF.

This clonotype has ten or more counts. CDR3 nucleotides: TGCAGTGCTAGAGACGGGGCTAGGGAGCAGTACTTC. Translated: CSARDGAREQYF. The chain links TRBV20-1 to TRBJ2-7; the D call may be TRBD1 or TRBD2 (5 bases each). CDR3 length: 12 residues. Germline values: CDR1 DFQATT, CDR2 SNEGSKA (reference sequence). Deletions cut 0 bases from V and 7 bases from J, with 10 bases between.

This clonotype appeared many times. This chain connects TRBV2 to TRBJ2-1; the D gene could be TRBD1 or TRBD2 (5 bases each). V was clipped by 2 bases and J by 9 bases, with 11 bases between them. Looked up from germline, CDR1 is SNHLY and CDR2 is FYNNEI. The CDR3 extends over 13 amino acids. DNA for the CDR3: TGTGCCAGCAGTGAATCTGGGACGGGTGAGCAGTTCTTC. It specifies CASSESGTGEQFF. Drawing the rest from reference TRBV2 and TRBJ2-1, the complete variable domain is EPEVTQTPSHQVTQMGQEVILRCVPISNHLYFYWYRQILGQKVEFLVSFYNNEISEKSEIFDDQFSVERPDGSNFTLKIRSTKLEDSAMYFCASSESGTGEQFFGPGTRLTVL.

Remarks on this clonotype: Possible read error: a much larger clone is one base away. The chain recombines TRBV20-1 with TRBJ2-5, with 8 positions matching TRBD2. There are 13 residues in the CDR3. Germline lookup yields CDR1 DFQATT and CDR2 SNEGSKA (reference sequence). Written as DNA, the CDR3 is TGCAGTGCTGGGCGGGAGGCTCAAGAGACCCAGCACTTC. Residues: CSAGREAQETQHF.

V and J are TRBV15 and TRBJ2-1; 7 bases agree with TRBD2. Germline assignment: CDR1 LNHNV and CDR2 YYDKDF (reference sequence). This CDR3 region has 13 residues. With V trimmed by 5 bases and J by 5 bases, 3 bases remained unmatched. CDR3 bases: TGTGCCACCAGCTTTGCGGGGGACAATGAGCAGTTCTTC. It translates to CATSFAGDNEQFF.

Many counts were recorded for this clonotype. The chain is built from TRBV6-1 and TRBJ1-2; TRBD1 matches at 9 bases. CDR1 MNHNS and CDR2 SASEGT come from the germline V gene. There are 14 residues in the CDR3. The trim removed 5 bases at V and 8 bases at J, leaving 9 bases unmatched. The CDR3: CASSYRDRAKGYTF. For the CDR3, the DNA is TGTGCCAGCAGTTACCGGGACAGGGCAAAAGGCTACACCTTC.

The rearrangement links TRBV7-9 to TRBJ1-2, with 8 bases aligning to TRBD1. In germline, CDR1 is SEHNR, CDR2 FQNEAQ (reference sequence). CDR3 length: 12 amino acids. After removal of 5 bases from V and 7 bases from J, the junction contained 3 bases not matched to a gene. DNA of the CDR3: TGTGCCAGCAGCCAGACAGGGGTTGGCTACACCTTC. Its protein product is CASSQTGVGYTF. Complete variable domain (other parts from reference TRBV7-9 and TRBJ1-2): DTGVSQNPRHKITKRGQNVTFRCDPISEHNRLYWYRQTLGQGPEFLTYFQNEAQLEKSRLLSDRFSAERPKGSFSTLEIQRTEQGDSAMYLCASSQTGVGYTFGSGTRLTVV.

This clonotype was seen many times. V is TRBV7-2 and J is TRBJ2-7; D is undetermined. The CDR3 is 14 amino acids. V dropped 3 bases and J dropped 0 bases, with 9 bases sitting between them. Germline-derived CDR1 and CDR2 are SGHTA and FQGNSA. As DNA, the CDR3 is TGTGCCAGCAGCTTTGGTCATTCCTCCTACGAGCAGTACTTC. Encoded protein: CASSFGHSSYEQYF.

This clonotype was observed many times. DNA for the CDR3: TGTGCCAGCAGCGAGAGACAGGGGGGGAACTATGGCTACACCTTC. It specifies CASSERQGGNYGYTF. The gene calls are TRBV2 and TRBJ1-2; 9 bases line up with TRBD1. The germline CDR1 and CDR2 sequences are SNHLY and FYNNEI. The CDR3 has 15 amino acids. After removal of 6 bases from V and 2 bases from J, the junction contained 7 bases not matched to a gene.

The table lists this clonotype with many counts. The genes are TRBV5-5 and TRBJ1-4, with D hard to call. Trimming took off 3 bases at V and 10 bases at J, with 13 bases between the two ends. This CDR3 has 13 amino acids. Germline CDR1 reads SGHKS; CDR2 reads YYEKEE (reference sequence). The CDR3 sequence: CASSSWAFGKLFF. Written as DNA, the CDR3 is TGTGCCAGCAGCTCTTGGGCCTTTGGAAAACTGTTTTTT.

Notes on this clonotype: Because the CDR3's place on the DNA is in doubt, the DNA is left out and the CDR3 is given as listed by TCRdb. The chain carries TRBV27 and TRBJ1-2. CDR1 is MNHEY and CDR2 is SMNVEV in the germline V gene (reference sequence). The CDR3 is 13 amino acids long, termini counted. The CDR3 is CASKSYNEYGCTF.

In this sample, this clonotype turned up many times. CDR3 nucleotides: TGTGCCAGCAGCTGGACCGGGCTCCCCTGGGGCTACACCTTC. It encodes CASSWTGLPWGYTF. This chain links TRBV5-6 with TRBJ1-2; D unclear. The CDR3 totals 14 residues. Germline assignment: CDR1 SGHDT and CDR2 YYEEEE. V lost 3 bases and J lost 8, with 17 bases in between.

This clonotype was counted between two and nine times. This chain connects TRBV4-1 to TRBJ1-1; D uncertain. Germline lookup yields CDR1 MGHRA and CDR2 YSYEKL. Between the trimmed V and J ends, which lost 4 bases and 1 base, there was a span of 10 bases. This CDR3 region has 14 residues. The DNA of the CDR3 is TGCGCCAGCAGCCGACCCAGCGCGAACACTGAAGCTTTCTTT. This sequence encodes CASSRPSANTEAFF.

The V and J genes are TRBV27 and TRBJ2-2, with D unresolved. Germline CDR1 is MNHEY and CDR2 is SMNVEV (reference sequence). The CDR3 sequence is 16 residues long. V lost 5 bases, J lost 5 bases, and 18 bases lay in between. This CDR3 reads CASSPGDLLRTGELFF. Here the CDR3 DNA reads TGTGCCAGCAGTCCGGGCGACTTGTTAAGGACCGGGGAGCTGTTTTTT.

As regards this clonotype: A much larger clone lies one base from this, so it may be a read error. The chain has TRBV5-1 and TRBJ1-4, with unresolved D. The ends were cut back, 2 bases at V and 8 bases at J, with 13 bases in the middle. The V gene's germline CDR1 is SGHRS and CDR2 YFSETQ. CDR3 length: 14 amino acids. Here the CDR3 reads CASSFYGDGEKLFF. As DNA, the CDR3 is TGCGCCAGCAGCTTTTACGGGGATGGGGAAAAACTGTTTTTT.

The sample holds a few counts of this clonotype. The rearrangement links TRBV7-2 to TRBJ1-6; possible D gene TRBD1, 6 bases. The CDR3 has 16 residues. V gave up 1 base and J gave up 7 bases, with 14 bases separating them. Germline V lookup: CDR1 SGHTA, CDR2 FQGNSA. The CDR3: CASSLDKPDSNSPLHF. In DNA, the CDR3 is TGTGCCAGCAGCTTAGATAAGCCGGACAGCAATTCACCCCTCCACTTT.

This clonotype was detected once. CDR3 DNA sequence: TGTGCCAGCAGTTTTAGCAGCTCTGGGGCCAACGTCCTGACTTTC. This encodes CASSFSSSGANVLTF. V and J are TRBV7-2 and TRBJ2-6; D gene unclear. V was cut by 6 bases and J by 0 bases, with 9 bases left in between. CDR3 size: 15 residues. From germline, CDR1 is SGHTA and CDR2 FQGNSA.

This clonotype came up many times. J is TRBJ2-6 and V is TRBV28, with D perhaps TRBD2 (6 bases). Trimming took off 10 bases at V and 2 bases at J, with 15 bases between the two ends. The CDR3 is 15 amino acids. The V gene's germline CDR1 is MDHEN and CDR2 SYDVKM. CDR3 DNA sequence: TGTGCCACCTTTGTCGGGGGTGCTGGGGCCAACGTCCTGACTTTC. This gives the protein CATFVGGAGANVLTF.

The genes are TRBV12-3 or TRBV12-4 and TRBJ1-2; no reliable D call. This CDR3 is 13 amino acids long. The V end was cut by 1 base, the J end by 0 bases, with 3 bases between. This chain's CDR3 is CASSLVANYGYTF. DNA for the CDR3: TGTGCCAGCAGTTTAGTAGCTAACTATGGCTACACCTTC.

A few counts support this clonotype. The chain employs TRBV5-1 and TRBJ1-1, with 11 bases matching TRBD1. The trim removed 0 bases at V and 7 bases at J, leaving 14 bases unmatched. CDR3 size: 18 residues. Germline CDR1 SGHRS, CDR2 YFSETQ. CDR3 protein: CASSLGYRGQGVEGEAFF. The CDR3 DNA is TGCGCCAGCAGCTTGGGGTATCGGGGACAGGGGGTTGAAGGTGAAGCTTTCTTT.

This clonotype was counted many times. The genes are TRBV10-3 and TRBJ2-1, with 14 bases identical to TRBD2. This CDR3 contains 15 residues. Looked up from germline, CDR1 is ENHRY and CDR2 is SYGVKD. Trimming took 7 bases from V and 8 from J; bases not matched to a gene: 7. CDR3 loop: CAIKPGLAGVDEQFF. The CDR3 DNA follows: TGTGCCATCAAACCGGGACTAGCGGGGGTGGATGAGCAGTTCTTC.

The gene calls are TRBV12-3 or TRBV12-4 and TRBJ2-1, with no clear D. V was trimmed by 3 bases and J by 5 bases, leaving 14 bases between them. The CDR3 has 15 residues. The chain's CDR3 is CASSFPQAADNEQFF. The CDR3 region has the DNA TGTGCCAGCAGTTTCCCGCAGGCAGCCGACAATGAGCAGTTCTTC.

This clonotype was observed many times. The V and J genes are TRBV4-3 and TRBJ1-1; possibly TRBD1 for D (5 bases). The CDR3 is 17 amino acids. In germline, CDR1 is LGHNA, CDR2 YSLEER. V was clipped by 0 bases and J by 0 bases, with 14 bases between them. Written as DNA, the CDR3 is TGCGCCAGCAGCCAAGAGAGGGGAATTCTCATGAACACTGAAGCTTTCTTT. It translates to CASSQERGILMNTEAFF.

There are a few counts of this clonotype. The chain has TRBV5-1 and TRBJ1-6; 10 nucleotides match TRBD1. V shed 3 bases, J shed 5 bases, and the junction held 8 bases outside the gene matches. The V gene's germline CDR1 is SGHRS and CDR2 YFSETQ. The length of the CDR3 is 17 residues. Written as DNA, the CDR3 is TGCGCCAGCAGCTCATCCGGGACAGGGGCGAATAATTCACCCCTCCACTTT. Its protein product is CASSSSGTGANNSPLHF. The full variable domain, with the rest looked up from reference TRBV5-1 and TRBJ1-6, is KAGVTQTPRYLIKTRGQQVTLSCSPISGHRSVSWYQQTPGQGLQFLFEYFSETQRNKGNFPGRFSGRQFSNSRSEMNVSTLELGDSALYLCASSSSGTGANNSPLHFGNGTRLTVT.

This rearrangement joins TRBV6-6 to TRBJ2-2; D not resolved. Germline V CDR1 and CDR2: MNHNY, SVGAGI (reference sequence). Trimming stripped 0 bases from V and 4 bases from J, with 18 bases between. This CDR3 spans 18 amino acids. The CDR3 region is CASSYSAAQPWGTGELFF. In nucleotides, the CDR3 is TGTGCCAGCAGTTACTCGGCCGCACAACCATGGGGCACCGGGGAGCTGTTTTTT.

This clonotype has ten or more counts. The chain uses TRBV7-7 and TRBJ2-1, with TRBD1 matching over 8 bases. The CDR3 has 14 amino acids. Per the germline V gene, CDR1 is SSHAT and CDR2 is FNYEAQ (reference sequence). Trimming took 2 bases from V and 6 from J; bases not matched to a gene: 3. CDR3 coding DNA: TGTGCCAGCAGCTTACAGGGGGCGGGCAATGAGCAGTTCTTC. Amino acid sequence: CASSLQGAGNEQFF.

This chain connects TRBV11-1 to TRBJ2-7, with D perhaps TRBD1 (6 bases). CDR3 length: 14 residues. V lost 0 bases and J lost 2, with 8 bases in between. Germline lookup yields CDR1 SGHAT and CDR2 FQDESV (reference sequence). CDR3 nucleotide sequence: TGTGCCAGCAGCTTAGCACAGGGAACCTACGAGCAGTACTTC. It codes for CASSLAQGTYEQYF.